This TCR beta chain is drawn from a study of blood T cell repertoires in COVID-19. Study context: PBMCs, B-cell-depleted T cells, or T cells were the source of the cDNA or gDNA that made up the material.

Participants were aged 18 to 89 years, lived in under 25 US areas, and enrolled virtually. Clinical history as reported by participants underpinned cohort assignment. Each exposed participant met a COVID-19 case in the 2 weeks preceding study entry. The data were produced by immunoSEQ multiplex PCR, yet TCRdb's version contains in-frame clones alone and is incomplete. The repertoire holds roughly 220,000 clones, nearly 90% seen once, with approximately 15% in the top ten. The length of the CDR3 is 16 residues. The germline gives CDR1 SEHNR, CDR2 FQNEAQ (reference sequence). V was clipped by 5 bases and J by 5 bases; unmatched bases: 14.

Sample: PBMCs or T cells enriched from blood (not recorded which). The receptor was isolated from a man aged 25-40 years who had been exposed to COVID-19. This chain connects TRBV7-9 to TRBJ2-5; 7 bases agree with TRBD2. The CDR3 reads CASSPKIGAGQETQYF. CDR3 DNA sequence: TGTGCCAGCAGCCCAAAGATCGGAGCGGGGCAGGAGACCCAGTACTTC.